This T cell receptor (beta chain) was retrieved from a study of shared clonotypes between healthy human individuals. The protocol was immunoSEQ multiplex PCR, while the TCRdb copy is restricted to in-frame clones and leaves out a portion. Counted here are about 1 million clones, around 75% occurring once; the ten biggest clones make up approximately 1.5%. From germline, CDR1 is ENHRY and CDR2 SYGVKD. CDR3 size: 13 residues. V lost 3 bases and J 10 bases, leaving 15 bases between the germline ends. What was sequenced was memory CD4+ T cells sorted from blood. This sample's subset: CD45RA-negative fraction. V usage is TRBV10-3 and J usage is TRBJ1-1, with D unclear. This TCR was recovered from a man between 18 and 29 years old in good health. The CDR3 loop reads CAISDNIIHGAFF. The CDR3 DNA is TGTGCCATCAGTGACAACATCATCCATGGAGCTTTCTTT.